This is a list of T cell receptor beta chains from one sample in a study of T cells in tumors after PD-1 blockade. TCRdb's table, derived via immunoSEQ multiplex PCR, lists solely in-frame clones and lacks some. Among under 40,000 clones listed, roughly 76% were seen once. The sample consisted of PBMCs, taken after anti-PD-1 treatment. The receptors were sampled from a human donor with basal cell carcinoma. The CDR3 runs from the conserved cysteine through the conserved F or W. Fields, in order: CDR3 length, D gene, V gene, J gene, clone size, CDR3 protein, CDR3 DNA. A D gene is named only where the DNA matches it firmly. Not every row has a clone size; where given, it reads once, few, many or a size class.

cdr3_length: 14; d_call: -; v_call: TRBV10-3; j_call: TRBJ2-1; clone_size: -; cdr3_aa: CAISEQRSYNEQFF; cdr3_nt: TGTGCCATCAGTGAACAGCGGAGCTACAATGAGCAGTTCTTC
cdr3_length: 18; d_call: TRBD1; v_call: TRBV5-4; j_call: TRBJ1-2; clone_size: -; cdr3_aa: CASSFGVIADRVGYGYTF; cdr3_nt: TGTGCCAGCAGCTTTGGGGTTATCGCCGACAGGGTGGGCTATGGCTACACCTTC
cdr3_length: 14; d_call: -; v_call: TRBV5-1; j_call: TRBJ1-4; clone_size: -; cdr3_aa: CASSLDSYNEKLFF; cdr3_nt: TGCGCCAGCAGCTTGGACAGCTATAATGAAAAACTGTTTTTT
cdr3_length: 14; d_call: TRBD1; v_call: TRBV24-1; j_call: TRBJ1-2; clone_size: -; cdr3_aa: CATSDSDRGNGYTF; cdr3_nt: TGTGCCACCAGTGACTCGGACAGGGGGAATGGCTACACCTTC
cdr3_length: 15; d_call: -; v_call: TRBV27; j_call: TRBJ1-6; clone_size: -; cdr3_aa: CASRQSGRQNSPLHF; cdr3_nt: TGTGCCAGCAGGCAGTCGGGACGGCAGAATTCACCCCTCCACTTT
cdr3_length: 14; d_call: -; v_call: TRBV28; j_call: TRBJ1-2; clone_size: few; cdr3_aa: CASSFVTANYGYTF; cdr3_nt: TGTGCCAGCAGTTTTGTGACAGCAAACTATGGCTACACCTTC
cdr3_length: 13; d_call: TRBD1; v_call: TRBV30; j_call: TRBJ1-2; clone_size: -; cdr3_aa: CAWSSYRGKGYTF; cdr3_nt: TGTGCCTGGAGTTCCTACAGGGGAAAGGGCTACACCTTC
cdr3_length: 15; d_call: TRBD1; v_call: TRBV6-4; j_call: TRBJ2-1; clone_size: -; cdr3_aa: CASSGQGAKYNEQFF; cdr3_nt: TGTGCCAGCAGTGGCCAGGGGGCAAAGTACAATGAGCAGTTCTTC
cdr3_length: 12; d_call: TRBD2; v_call: TRBV10-2; j_call: TRBJ2-7; clone_size: few; cdr3_aa: CASGREDYEQYF; cdr3_nt: TGCGCCAGCGGGAGGGAGGACTACGAGCAGTACTTC
cdr3_length: 13; d_call: -; v_call: TRBV5-8; j_call: TRBJ1-1; clone_size: -; cdr3_aa: CASRLYGGTEAFF; cdr3_nt: TGTGCCAGCAGATTGTATGGGGGCACTGAAGCTTTCTTT
cdr3_length: 16; d_call: -; v_call: TRBV7-6; j_call: TRBJ1-5; clone_size: -; cdr3_aa: CASSLGAGYSNQPQHF; cdr3_nt: TGTGCCAGCAGCTTAGGTGCGGGCTATAGCAATCAGCCCCAGCATTTT
cdr3_length: 17; d_call: -; v_call: TRBV6-2/TRBV6-3; j_call: TRBJ2-1; clone_size: -; cdr3_aa: CASSYTAGRSSYNEQFF; cdr3_nt: TGTGCCAGCAGTTACACTGCTGGCAGATCATCCTACAATGAGCAGTTCTTC
cdr3_length: 12; d_call: -; v_call: TRBV9; j_call: TRBJ2-1; clone_size: medium-sized; cdr3_aa: CASQNPPAEQFF; cdr3_nt: TGTGCCAGCCAAAACCCGCCGGCTGAGCAGTTCTTC
cdr3_length: 16; d_call: -; v_call: TRBV7-2; j_call: TRBJ2-1; clone_size: few; cdr3_aa: CASSPIVGAHRNEQFF; cdr3_nt: TGTGCCAGCAGCCCAATAGTCGGAGCTCATAGAAATGAGCAGTTCTTC
cdr3_length: 17; d_call: TRBD2; v_call: TRBV5-1; j_call: TRBJ2-4; clone_size: -; cdr3_aa: CASSLTSGGVAKNIQYF; cdr3_nt: TGCGCCAGCAGCTTGACTAGCGGGGGGGTAGCCAAAAACATTCAGTACTTC
cdr3_length: 14; d_call: TRBD2; v_call: TRBV28; j_call: TRBJ2-7; clone_size: -; cdr3_aa: CASRPGLAKYEQYF; cdr3_nt: TGTGCCAGCAGGCCGGGACTAGCGAAATACGAGCAGTACTTC
cdr3_length: 15; d_call: -; v_call: TRBV4-2; j_call: TRBJ1-3; clone_size: few; cdr3_aa: CASSQFAGSGNTIYF; cdr3_nt: TGTGCCAGCAGCCAATTCGCGGGGAGTGGAAACACCATATATTTT
cdr3_length: 14; d_call: -; v_call: TRBV6-5; j_call: TRBJ2-1; clone_size: -; cdr3_aa: CASITYGSYNEQFF; cdr3_nt: TGTGCCAGCATTACCTATGGATCCTACAATGAGCAGTTCTTC
cdr3_length: 15; d_call: -; v_call: TRBV30; j_call: TRBJ2-2; clone_size: -; cdr3_aa: CAWIDLFSETGELFF; cdr3_nt: TGTGCCTGGATCGATCTGTTCTCGGAGACCGGGGAGCTGTTTTTT
cdr3_length: 16; d_call: TRBD2; v_call: TRBV28; j_call: TRBJ2-7; clone_size: -; cdr3_aa: CASSSPWAGGTYEQYF; cdr3_nt: TGTGCCAGCAGTTCGCCCTGGGCGGGAGGGACCTACGAGCAGTACTTC
cdr3_length: 15; d_call: TRBD2; v_call: TRBV9; j_call: TRBJ2-7; clone_size: -; cdr3_aa: CASSAGTSGSYEQYF; cdr3_nt: TGTGCCAGCAGCGCCGGGACTAGCGGTTCCTACGAGCAGTACTTC
cdr3_length: 14; d_call: -; v_call: TRBV7-3; j_call: TRBJ2-5; clone_size: -; cdr3_aa: CASSPGHDGETQYF; cdr3_nt: TGTGCCAGCAGCCCCGGGCATGATGGCGAGACCCAGTACTTC
cdr3_length: 13; d_call: -; v_call: TRBV12-3/TRBV12-4; j_call: TRBJ1-6; clone_size: -; cdr3_aa: CASTTGREAPLHF; cdr3_nt: TGTGCCAGCACCACCGGGAGAGAGGCACCCCTCCACTTT
cdr3_length: 16; d_call: -; v_call: TRBV5-1; j_call: TRBJ2-3; clone_size: -; cdr3_aa: CASSPGASWGSGTQYF; cdr3_nt: TGCGCCAGCAGCCCTGGGGCTAGCTGGGGTAGTGGTACGCAGTATTTT
cdr3_length: 12; d_call: -; v_call: TRBV5-1; j_call: TRBJ2-3; clone_size: -; cdr3_aa: CASRISTDTQYF; cdr3_nt: TGCGCCAGCAGGATAAGCACAGATACGCAGTATTTT
cdr3_length: 14; d_call: -; v_call: TRBV6-6; j_call: TRBJ1-5; clone_size: -; cdr3_aa: CASSFRQANQPQHF; cdr3_nt: TGTGCCAGCAGTTTTAGACAGGCAAATCAGCCCCAGCATTTT
cdr3_length: 15; d_call: -; v_call: TRBV5-1; j_call: TRBJ2-2; clone_size: once; cdr3_aa: CASSFQGHLTGELFF; cdr3_nt: TGCGCCAGCAGCTTCCAAGGACACCTCACCGGGGAGCTGTTTTTT
cdr3_length: 14; d_call: TRBD1; v_call: TRBV30; j_call: TRBJ1-5; clone_size: -; cdr3_aa: CAWSPGGKVQPQHF; cdr3_nt: TGTGCCTGGAGCCCAGGGGGCAAGGTTCAGCCCCAGCATTTT
cdr3_length: 15; d_call: TRBD1; v_call: TRBV11-1; j_call: TRBJ1-1; clone_size: few; cdr3_aa: CASSLTGDIGTEAFF; cdr3_nt: TGTGCCAGCAGCTTGACAGGGGATATCGGCACTGAAGCTTTCTTT
cdr3_length: 13; d_call: -; v_call: TRBV7-9; j_call: TRBJ1-1; clone_size: -; cdr3_aa: CASSLQGNTEAFF; cdr3_nt: TGTGCCAGCAGCTTACAAGGAAACACTGAAGCTTTCTTT
cdr3_length: 13; d_call: -; v_call: TRBV7-6; j_call: TRBJ1-1; clone_size: -; cdr3_aa: CASSLELSTEAFF; cdr3_nt: TGTGCCAGCAGCTTAGAACTGAGCACTGAAGCTTTCTTT
cdr3_length: 15; d_call: TRBD2; v_call: TRBV11-3; j_call: TRBJ2-1; clone_size: -; cdr3_aa: CASSYTSGRGNEQFF; cdr3_nt: TGTGCCAGCAGCTATACTAGCGGAAGGGGCAATGAGCAGTTCTTC
cdr3_length: 15; d_call: -; v_call: TRBV3-1/TRBV3-2; j_call: TRBJ2-7; clone_size: -; cdr3_aa: CASSQDFDGPYEQYF; cdr3_nt: TGTGCCAGCAGCCAAGATTTCGACGGTCCCTACGAGCAGTACTTC
cdr3_length: 15; d_call: TRBD1; v_call: TRBV4-3; j_call: TRBJ1-4; clone_size: -; cdr3_aa: CASSRRTGRTEKLFF; cdr3_nt: TGCGCCAGCAGCCGCCGGACAGGGCGTACCGAAAAACTGTTTTTT
cdr3_length: 16; d_call: -; v_call: TRBV15; j_call: TRBJ1-4; clone_size: -; cdr3_aa: CATSREGGTTNEKLFF; cdr3_nt: TGTGCCACCAGCAGAGAAGGGGGGACAACTAATGAAAAACTGTTTTTT
cdr3_length: 14; d_call: -; v_call: TRBV5-1; j_call: TRBJ1-1; clone_size: -; cdr3_aa: CASSAGLGQAEAFF; cdr3_nt: TGCGCCAGCAGCGCGGGACTGGGGCAGGCTGAAGCTTTCTTT
cdr3_length: 15; d_call: -; v_call: TRBV7-2; j_call: TRBJ2-3; clone_size: -; cdr3_aa: CASSLSGQNTDTQYF; cdr3_nt: TGTGCCAGCAGCCTCAGCGGTCAGAACACAGATACGCAGTATTTT
cdr3_length: 17; d_call: TRBD2; v_call: TRBV30; j_call: TRBJ2-1; clone_size: -; cdr3_aa: CAWSNRLAGFSYNEQFF; cdr3_nt: TGTGCCTGGAGCAACCGACTAGCGGGGTTCTCCTACAATGAGCAGTTCTTC
cdr3_length: 13; d_call: -; v_call: TRBV12-5; j_call: TRBJ2-5; clone_size: few; cdr3_aa: CASGLSKAETQYF; cdr3_nt: TGTGCTAGTGGTTTGTCCAAGGCAGAGACCCAGTACTTC
cdr3_length: 13; d_call: TRBD1; v_call: TRBV5-1; j_call: TRBJ2-1; clone_size: few; cdr3_aa: CASMGTGDNEQFF; cdr3_nt: TGCGCCAGCATGGGGACAGGGGACAATGAGCAGTTCTTC
cdr3_length: 14; d_call: -; v_call: TRBV6-5; j_call: TRBJ1-6; clone_size: -; cdr3_aa: CASSKDVGRSPLHF; cdr3_nt: TGTGCCAGCAGCAAAGACGTTGGCAGGTCACCCCTCCACTTT
cdr3_length: 12; d_call: -; v_call: TRBV28; j_call: TRBJ1-1; clone_size: -; cdr3_aa: CASSSGVGEAFF; cdr3_nt: TGTGCCAGCAGTTCAGGGGTTGGTGAAGCTTTCTTT
cdr3_length: 14; d_call: TRBD1; v_call: TRBV19; j_call: TRBJ1-5; clone_size: -; cdr3_aa: CASTADREGQPQHF; cdr3_nt: TGTGCCAGTACCGCCGACAGGGAGGGGCAGCCCCAGCATTTT
cdr3_length: 12; d_call: -; v_call: TRBV4-1; j_call: TRBJ2-5; clone_size: -; cdr3_aa: CASSQSGETQYF; cdr3_nt: TGCGCCAGCAGCCAAAGCGGAGAGACCCAGTACTTC
cdr3_length: 15; d_call: -; v_call: TRBV27; j_call: TRBJ1-6; clone_size: few; cdr3_aa: CASRISYREESPLHF; cdr3_nt: TGTGCCAGCAGAATATCCTACAGGGAGGAATCACCCCTCCACTTT
cdr3_length: 14; d_call: -; v_call: TRBV29-1; j_call: TRBJ1-4; clone_size: few; cdr3_aa: CSVEDLNTGRGLFF; cdr3_nt: TGCAGCGTTGAAGATCTGAATACGGGCCGGGGACTGTTTTTT
cdr3_length: 13; d_call: TRBD2; v_call: TRBV25-1; j_call: TRBJ2-1; clone_size: -; cdr3_aa: CASSEFREGPQFF; cdr3_nt: TGTGCCAGCAGTGAATTTAGGGAGGGACCTCAGTTCTTC
cdr3_length: 13; d_call: -; v_call: TRBV5-1; j_call: TRBJ1-3; clone_size: -; cdr3_aa: CASSLESRNTIYF; cdr3_nt: TGCGCCAGCAGCTTGGAGTCTAGAAACACCATATATTTT